A selection of T cell receptor beta chains follows, all from one sample in a study of neoadjuvant anti-PD-1 for oral cavity cancer. TCRdb keeps only in-frame clones here, not all; method: immunoSEQ multiplex PCR. The sample yields approximately 8,200 clones, roughly three quarters seen once. The specimen comprised PBMCs, sampled after nivolumab (anti-PD-1) treatment. The receptors originated from a person aged 40 to 85 with oral cavity squamous cell carcinoma. The CDR3 runs from the conserved cysteine through the conserved F or W. D genes are given only for firm matches. The listing skips clone size in some rows; elsewhere it reads once, few, many or a size class.

v_call: TRBV10-3; j_call: TRBJ1-1; clone_size: -; d_call: -; cdr3_aa: CAISEPRDTANTEAFF; cdr3_nt: TGTGCCATCAGTGAGCCACGGGACACTGCCAACACTGAAGCTTTCTTT
v_call: TRBV6-1; j_call: TRBJ2-1; clone_size: few; d_call: TRBD2; cdr3_aa: CASSELAGGYNEQFF; cdr3_nt: TGTGCCAGCAGTGAACTAGCGGGGGGGTACAATGAGCAGTTCTTC
v_call: TRBV6-5; j_call: TRBJ2-1; clone_size: -; d_call: -; cdr3_aa: CASNVRAAYNEQFF; cdr3_nt: TGTGCCAGCAATGTAAGAGCGGCCTACAATGAGCAGTTCTTC
v_call: TRBV7-9; j_call: TRBJ1-1; clone_size: -; d_call: -; cdr3_aa: CASSLPPGEAFF; cdr3_nt: TGTGCCAGCAGCTTACCCCCGGGGGAAGCTTTCTTT
v_call: TRBV7-2; j_call: TRBJ2-2; clone_size: -; d_call: TRBD1; cdr3_aa: CASSLGVGQGTGELFF; cdr3_nt: TGTGCCAGCAGCTTAGGGGTGGGACAGGGGACCGGGGAGCTGTTTTTT
v_call: TRBV15; j_call: TRBJ2-5; clone_size: -; d_call: -; cdr3_aa: CATSLGSETQYF; cdr3_nt: TGTGCCACCTCACTGGGTTCCGAGACCCAGTACTTC
v_call: TRBV10-3; j_call: TRBJ2-3; clone_size: -; d_call: -; cdr3_aa: CAISEVSGVGTDTQYF; cdr3_nt: TGTGCCATCAGTGAAGTATCGGGGGTTGGCACAGATACGCAGTATTTT
v_call: TRBV7-6; j_call: TRBJ2-1; clone_size: -; d_call: -; cdr3_aa: CASSLVQGIKNEQFF; cdr3_nt: TGTGCCAGCAGCTTAGTGCAGGGGATAAAAAATGAGCAGTTCTTC
v_call: TRBV6-1; j_call: TRBJ1-2; clone_size: -; d_call: -; cdr3_aa: CASSEWAGRDGYTF; cdr3_nt: TGTGCCAGCAGTGAATGGGCAGGGAGAGATGGCTACACCTTC
v_call: TRBV18; j_call: TRBJ1-1; clone_size: -; d_call: -; cdr3_aa: CASSPQPNTEAFF; cdr3_nt: TGTGCCAGCTCACCCCAGCCGAACACTGAAGCTTTCTTT
v_call: TRBV9; j_call: TRBJ1-6; clone_size: -; d_call: TRBD1; cdr3_aa: CASSGPGTGIGSYNSPLHF; cdr3_nt: TGTGCCAGCAGCGGTCCCGGGACAGGGATCGGCTCCTATAATTCACCCCTCCACTTT
v_call: TRBV7-8; j_call: TRBJ2-4; clone_size: -; d_call: TRBD1; cdr3_aa: CASSERQGKYIQYF; cdr3_nt: TGTGCCAGCAGCGAGCGACAGGGGAAGTACATTCAGTACTTC
v_call: TRBV5-1; j_call: TRBJ2-5; clone_size: -; d_call: -; cdr3_aa: CASSLGGTSKGQETQYF; cdr3_nt: TGCGCCAGCAGCTTGGGGGGGACCTCAAAAGGCCAAGAGACCCAGTACTTC
v_call: TRBV6-4; j_call: TRBJ2-2; clone_size: -; d_call: TRBD2; cdr3_aa: CASSPLAGATGELFF; cdr3_nt: TGTGCCAGCAGTCCCCTAGCGGGGGCTACCGGGGAGCTGTTTTTT
v_call: TRBV6-6; j_call: TRBJ1-6; clone_size: few; d_call: TRBD1; cdr3_aa: CASSNRDRGSSPLHF; cdr3_nt: TGTGCCAGCAGTAACCGGGACAGGGGAAGTTCACCCCTCCACTTT
v_call: TRBV5-4; j_call: TRBJ1-1; clone_size: -; d_call: TRBD1; cdr3_aa: CASSDRDMNTEAFF; cdr3_nt: TGTGCCAGCAGCGACAGGGATATGAACACTGAAGCTTTCTTT
v_call: TRBV7-7; j_call: TRBJ2-5; clone_size: -; d_call: -; cdr3_aa: CASGDPWRETQYF; cdr3_nt: TGTGCCAGTGGGGACCCCTGGAGGGAGACCCAGTACTTC
v_call: TRBV14; j_call: TRBJ1-2; clone_size: -; d_call: -; cdr3_aa: CASSQDPLYGYTF; cdr3_nt: TGTGCCAGCAGCCAAGACCCCCTCTATGGCTACACCTTC
v_call: TRBV5-1; j_call: TRBJ2-2; clone_size: -; d_call: TRBD2; cdr3_aa: CASSFAGGKNTGELFF; cdr3_nt: TGCGCCAGCAGCTTTGCGGGGGGGAAGAACACCGGGGAGCTGTTTTTT
v_call: TRBV5-1; j_call: TRBJ2-2; clone_size: few; d_call: TRBD2; cdr3_aa: CASSLVAGSTGELFF; cdr3_nt: TGCGCCAGCAGCTTGGTAGCGGGGTCCACCGGGGAGCTGTTTTTT
v_call: TRBV5-1; j_call: TRBJ2-3; clone_size: -; d_call: TRBD1; cdr3_aa: CASSLDTGGATDTQYF; cdr3_nt: TGCGCCAGCAGCTTGGATACAGGGGGCGCCACAGATACGCAGTATTTT
v_call: TRBV10-3; j_call: TRBJ2-7; clone_size: -; d_call: -; cdr3_aa: CAISVLASYEQYF; cdr3_nt: TGTGCCATCAGTGTTTTAGCTTCCTACGAGCAGTACTTC
v_call: TRBV18; j_call: TRBJ2-5; clone_size: -; d_call: TRBD1; cdr3_aa: CASSPDRGLGETQYF; cdr3_nt: TGTGCCAGCTCCCCCGACAGGGGGCTTGGAGAGACCCAGTACTTC
v_call: TRBV5-1; j_call: TRBJ1-1; clone_size: -; d_call: -; cdr3_aa: CASSLSGTGAEAFF; cdr3_nt: TGCGCCAGCAGCTTATCGGGGACTGGCGCTGAAGCTTTCTTT
v_call: TRBV6-5; j_call: TRBJ1-2; clone_size: -; d_call: -; cdr3_aa: CASSYRDTTGGYTF; cdr3_nt: TGTGCCAGCAGCTATCGGGACACGACGGGGGGCTACACCTTC
v_call: TRBV5-4; j_call: TRBJ1-2; clone_size: -; d_call: TRBD1; cdr3_aa: CASSPPGQGLNGYTF; cdr3_nt: TGTGCCAGCAGCCCACCGGGACAGGGCTTGAATGGCTACACCTTC
v_call: TRBV27; j_call: TRBJ2-1; clone_size: -; d_call: -; cdr3_aa: CASSFNNEQFF; cdr3_nt: TGTGCCAGCAGTTTTAACAATGAGCAGTTCTTC
v_call: TRBV4-1; j_call: TRBJ2-3; clone_size: once; d_call: TRBD2; cdr3_aa: CASSQGIPSGAGTDTQYF; cdr3_nt: TGCGCCAGCAGCCAAGGCATACCTAGCGGGGCCGGCACAGATACGCAGTATTTT
v_call: TRBV28; j_call: TRBJ1-6; clone_size: -; d_call: -; cdr3_aa: CASNGDGISPLHF; cdr3_nt: TGTGCCAGCAACGGGGACGGCATTTCCCCCCTCCACTTT
v_call: TRBV6-5; j_call: TRBJ1-1; clone_size: -; d_call: -; cdr3_aa: CATWESGVNTEAFF; cdr3_nt: TGTGCCACATGGGAGAGCGGGGTGAACACTGAAGCTTTCTTT
v_call: TRBV28; j_call: TRBJ2-2; clone_size: -; d_call: TRBD1; cdr3_aa: CASSRTGGTGELFF; cdr3_nt: TGTGCCAGCAGTAGGACAGGGGGCACCGGGGAGCTGTTTTTT
v_call: TRBV7-8; j_call: TRBJ2-2; clone_size: -; d_call: -; cdr3_aa: CASSPAGGTNTGELFF; cdr3_nt: TGTGCCAGCAGCCCAGCCGGCGGGACCAACACCGGGGAGCTGTTTTTT
v_call: TRBV7-8; j_call: TRBJ2-1; clone_size: -; d_call: -; cdr3_aa: CASSLVIAGAYLYNEQFF; cdr3_nt: TGTGCCAGCAGCTTAGTCATTGCGGGGGCATACCTGTACAATGAGCAGTTCTTC
v_call: TRBV6-4; j_call: TRBJ2-6; clone_size: -; d_call: -; cdr3_aa: CASSGHSGANVLTF; cdr3_nt: TGTGCCAGCAGTGGACACTCTGGGGCCAACGTCCTGACTTTC
v_call: TRBV18; j_call: TRBJ1-4; clone_size: -; d_call: TRBD1; cdr3_aa: CASSPRQGELFF; cdr3_nt: TGTGCCAGCTCACCCCGACAGGGGGAACTGTTTTTT
v_call: TRBV2; j_call: TRBJ2-2; clone_size: -; d_call: -; cdr3_aa: CATMSRTNTGELFF; cdr3_nt: TGTGCCACCATGAGCCGGACTAACACCGGGGAGCTGTTTTTT
v_call: TRBV5-4; j_call: TRBJ2-7; clone_size: few; d_call: -; cdr3_aa: CASSFELSEQYF; cdr3_nt: TGTGCCAGCAGCTTCGAGCTTTCCGAGCAGTACTTC
v_call: TRBV10-3; j_call: TRBJ2-1; clone_size: -; d_call: -; cdr3_aa: CAISERTNEQFF; cdr3_nt: TGTGCCATCAGTGAAAGGACGAATGAGCAGTTCTTC
v_call: TRBV5-4; j_call: TRBJ1-4; clone_size: -; d_call: TRBD1; cdr3_aa: CASSVDRDRIFEKLFF; cdr3_nt: TGTGCCAGCAGCGTGGACCGGGACAGGATTTTCGAAAAACTGTTTTTT
v_call: TRBV15; j_call: TRBJ2-7; clone_size: -; d_call: -; cdr3_aa: CATAPPGRANEQYF; cdr3_nt: TGTGCCACAGCTCCACCCGGCAGGGCCAACGAGCAGTACTTC
v_call: TRBV5-4; j_call: TRBJ1-1; clone_size: -; d_call: -; cdr3_aa: CASSLRSNTEAFF; cdr3_nt: TGTGCCAGCAGCTTGAGGTCGAACACTGAAGCTTTCTTT
v_call: TRBV4-1; j_call: TRBJ2-3; clone_size: once; d_call: TRBD1; cdr3_aa: CASSQGVWTGIIRDTQYF; cdr3_nt: TGCGCCAGCAGCCAAGGGGTTTGGACAGGGATTATTAGGGATACGCAGTATTTT
v_call: TRBV10-2; j_call: TRBJ1-5; clone_size: few; d_call: -; cdr3_aa: CASSEDTYQPQHF; cdr3_nt: TGCGCCAGCAGTGAGGACACTTATCAGCCCCAGCATTTT
v_call: TRBV4-3; j_call: TRBJ2-2; clone_size: -; d_call: TRBD1; cdr3_aa: CASSQDEGAPGELFF; cdr3_nt: TGCGCCAGCAGCCAAGATGAGGGGGCTCCCGGGGAGCTGTTTTTT
v_call: TRBV6-6; j_call: TRBJ2-7; clone_size: -; d_call: TRBD1; cdr3_aa: CASSWTGAGNEQYF; cdr3_nt: TGTGCCAGCAGCTGGACAGGTGCTGGGAACGAGCAGTACTTC
v_call: TRBV11-3; j_call: TRBJ2-3; clone_size: -; d_call: TRBD2; cdr3_aa: CASSLGPSGSADTQYF; cdr3_nt: TGTGCCAGCAGCTTAGGACCTAGCGGGAGCGCAGATACGCAGTATTTT
v_call: TRBV10-3; j_call: TRBJ1-2; clone_size: few; d_call: TRBD1; cdr3_aa: CAISGTGGAGQGGYTF; cdr3_nt: TGTGCCATCAGTGGGACAGGGGGCGCCGGACAAGGTGGCTACACCTTC
v_call: TRBV5-1; j_call: TRBJ1-4; clone_size: -; d_call: -; cdr3_aa: CASSLSFIATNEKLFF; cdr3_nt: TGCGCCAGCAGCTTGTCTTTTATTGCAACTAATGAAAAACTGTTTTTT
v_call: TRBV11-3; j_call: TRBJ1-6; clone_size: -; d_call: TRBD1; cdr3_aa: CASSLDGRDRRVSYNSPLHF; cdr3_nt: TGTGCCAGCAGCTTAGATGGCCGGGACAGGCGCGTCTCCTATAATTCACCCCTCCACTTT
v_call: TRBV7-2; j_call: TRBJ1-1; clone_size: -; d_call: -; cdr3_aa: CASSLAPTNSRNTEAFF; cdr3_nt: TGTGCCAGCAGCTTAGCGCCGACAAATAGTAGGAACACTGAAGCTTTCTTT
v_call: TRBV2; j_call: TRBJ1-5; clone_size: -; d_call: -; cdr3_aa: CASSGDSNQPQHF; cdr3_nt: TGTGCCAGCAGTGGGGATAGCAATCAGCCCCAGCATTTT
v_call: TRBV7-9; j_call: TRBJ1-4; clone_size: -; d_call: TRBD1; cdr3_aa: CATGPTGRNEKLFF; cdr3_nt: TGTGCCACCGGCCCGACAGGGAGGAACGAAAAACTGTTTTTT
v_call: TRBV7-8; j_call: TRBJ2-5; clone_size: -; d_call: TRBD1; cdr3_aa: CASSFRQGVETQYF; cdr3_nt: TGTGCCAGCAGCTTCCGACAGGGAGTAGAGACCCAGTACTTC
v_call: TRBV6-5; j_call: TRBJ2-5; clone_size: once; d_call: -; cdr3_aa: CASSYQESETQYF; cdr3_nt: TGTGCCAGCAGTTATCAAGAATCGGAGACCCAGTACTTC